Each of the 7 T cell receptor beta chains below was sequenced from the same sample in a study of radiation and T cells in renal cell carcinoma. The protocol was immunoSEQ multiplex PCR, while the TCRdb copy is restricted to in-frame clones and leaves out a portion. The sample has more than 100,000 clones; 70% to 90% are singletons. Noted time point: blood 2 weeks post-SBRT. The sample's treatment: 15 Gy SBRT to primary tumor, nephrectomy 4 weeks later. The sequences come from blood, collected from a patient whose treatment included radiotherapy and nephrectomy. The receptors derive from a woman in her seventies with renal cell carcinoma.

CDR3 sequence (DNA): TGTGCCAGCAGTGAAATACAGGGAACCGGGGAGCTGTTTTTT. This sequence encodes CASSEIQGTGELFF. The chain recombines TRBV2 with TRBJ2-2, with a possible D match to TRBD1 (6 bases). In germline, CDR1 is SNHLY, CDR2 FYNNEI. Trimming cost V 2 bases and J 5 bases, with 9 bases left between them. The CDR3 consists of 14 residues.

The J gene is TRBJ1-2, the V gene TRBV19, with D unclear. The CDR3 runs 14 residues. Trimming stripped 5 bases from V and 2 bases from J, with 12 bases between. The germline gives CDR1 LNHDA, CDR2 SQIVND (reference sequence). CDR3 in amino acids: CASSFRGKNYGYTF. In DNA form, the CDR3 reads TGTGCCAGTAGTTTCCGAGGGAAAAACTATGGCTACACCTTC.

The J gene is TRBJ1-2, the V gene TRBV19, with D unclear. Looked up from germline, CDR1 is LNHDA and CDR2 is SQIVND (reference sequence). The CDR3 totals 18 residues. Trimming removed 5 bases at V and 3 bases at J, with 25 bases between. The CDR3 here is CASSFPPSTLGRDYGYTF. The DNA for the CDR3 is TGTGCCAGTAGTTTTCCGCCCAGTACCTTGGGGAGAGACTATGGCTACACCTTC.

The chain has TRBV28 and TRBJ1-1; 8 bases map to TRBD1. CDR1 and CDR2 (germline): MDHEN, SYDVKM. V trimming: 6 bases; J trimming: 4 bases; junction bases outside the gene matches: 10. The CDR3 length is 15 residues. Here the CDR3 reads CASRLRQGWGTEAFF. Written as DNA, the CDR3 is TGTGCCAGCAGGCTAAGACAGGGGTGGGGCACTGAAGCTTTCTTT.

The chain couples TRBV5-8 to TRBJ2-7; 9 bases are shared with TRBD1. V lost 0 bases and J lost 1; bases outside the gene matches: 5. CDR1 and CDR2 (germline): SGHTS, YDEGEE. This CDR3 contains 16 residues. The CDR3 DNA is TGTGCCAGCAGCTTGGGAGGGACAGGGTGGTCCTACGAGCAGTACTTC. Translation gives CASSLGGTGWSYEQYF.

CDR3 coding DNA: TGTGCCAGTAGCCCGACTATAATCTCCTACAATGAGCAGTTCTTC. This sequence encodes CASSPTIISYNEQFF. The chain is built from TRBV19 and TRBJ2-1; tentatively, D is TRBD2 (5 bases). Deletions cut 6 bases from V and 0 bases from J, with 12 bases between. This CDR3 is 15 amino acids long. The germline CDR1 and CDR2 sequences are LNHDA and SQIVND (reference sequence).

This clone was found once. The chain joins TRBV9 to TRBJ1-3; 7 bases map to TRBD1. The CDR3 sequence is 16 residues long. In germline, CDR1 is SGDLS, CDR2 YYNGEE. V lost 4 bases and J lost 1; bases outside the gene matches: 8. CDR3 amino acids: CASSTNHRGSGNTIYF. The CDR3 bases are TGTGCCAGCAGCACAAATCACAGGGGATCTGGAAACACCATATATTTT.